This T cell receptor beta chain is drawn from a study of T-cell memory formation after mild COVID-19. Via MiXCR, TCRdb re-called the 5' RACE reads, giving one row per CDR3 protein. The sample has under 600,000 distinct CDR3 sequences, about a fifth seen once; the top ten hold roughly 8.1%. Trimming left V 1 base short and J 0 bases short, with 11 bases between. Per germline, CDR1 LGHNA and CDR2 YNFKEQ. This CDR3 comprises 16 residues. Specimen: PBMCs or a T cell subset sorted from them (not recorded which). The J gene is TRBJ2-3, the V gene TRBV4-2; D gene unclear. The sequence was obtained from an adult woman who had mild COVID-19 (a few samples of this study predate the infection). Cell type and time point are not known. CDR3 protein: CASSQVLGSSTDTQYF. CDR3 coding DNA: TGTGCCAGCAGCCAAGTGCTAGGATCTAGCACAGATACGCAGTATTTT.